These 25 T cell receptor beta chains were all obtained from the same sample, sequenced in a study of lymphopenia after photon versus proton radiotherapy. This table comes from immunoSEQ multiplex PCR, and its TCRdb copy is limited to in-frame clones, with some not included. The table lists approximately 58,000 clones, around 80% of them singletons. Sample: peripheral blood, taken from a patient treated with photon-based radiotherapy. The receptor source for this set is a man aged 50 to 59 with gastric cancer.

The rearrangement joins TRBV7-2 to TRBJ2-1; 12 bases align to TRBD1. The germline V gene encodes CDR1 SGHTA and CDR2 FQGNSA. This CDR3 comprises 15 residues. The junction had 6 bases not matched to a gene; V was cut back by 5 bases and J by 7 bases. The CDR3 is CASSPRDRGPNEQFF. DNA of the CDR3: TGTGCCAGCAGCCCCCGGGACAGGGGGCCGAATGAGCAGTTCTTC.

The V gene is TRBV19, the J gene TRBJ2-1, with D possibly being TRBD2 (6 bases). The ends were cut back, 6 bases at V and 8 bases at J, with 17 bases in the middle. The V gene's germline CDR1 is LNHDA and CDR2 SQIVND (reference sequence). The CDR3 is 14 amino acids. The CDR3, as DNA: TGTGCCAGTAGCATCGGGGGAACCACGGATGAGCAGTTCTTC. It translates to CASSIGGTTDEQFF.

The chain employs TRBV5-1 and TRBJ2-3; no clear D. Trimming took off 3 bases at V and 1 base at J, with 15 bases between the two ends. This CDR3 comprises 16 residues. From germline, CDR1 is SGHRS and CDR2 YFSETQ. This CDR3 reads CASSYGMSGGTDTQYF. The CDR3 nucleotides are TGCGCCAGCAGCTATGGGATGTCTGGGGGCACAGATACGCAGTATTTT.

This clone was seen a few times. This chain links TRBV5-1 with TRBJ2-7; 11 bases are a match to TRBD2. The CDR3 consists of 14 residues. The germline V gene encodes CDR1 SGHRS and CDR2 YFSETQ. The V gene end was trimmed by 5 bases and the J gene end by 7 bases; junction bases not matched to a gene: 8. The CDR3 loop reads CASRLALAGGEQYF. The DNA of the CDR3 is TGCGCCAGCAGACTTGCGTTAGCGGGAGGGGAGCAGTACTTC. Full variable domain (remainder filled in from reference TRBV5-1 and TRBJ2-7): KAGVTQTPRYLIKTRGQQVTLSCSPISGHRSVSWYQQTPGQGLQFLFEYFSETQRNKGNFPGRFSGRQFSNSRSEMNVSTLELGDSALYLCASRLALAGGEQYFGPGTRLTVT.

V gene TRBV11-2 combines with J gene TRBJ2-7, with a tentative D call TRBD1 (7 bases). With 1 base removed from V and 4 bases from J, the gap between germline ends came to 17 bases. Germline V gene sequence: CDR1 SGHAT, CDR2 FQNNGV. The CDR3 consists of 16 residues. The CDR3 region has the DNA TGTGCCAGCAGCTTAGCCTCCTCACAGGGGAGGTACGAGCAGTACTTC. Translation gives CASSLASSQGRYEQYF.

In this sample, this clone turned up once. The chain couples TRBV28 to TRBJ1-2; 8 nucleotides line up with TRBD1. J lost 6 bases, V lost 3 bases, and 15 bases had no gene match. Germline V gives CDR1 MDHEN, CDR2 SYDVKM. The CDR3 has 17 residues. The CDR3, as DNA: TGTGCCAGCAGTTTGAGTGGGGTAGGACAGGGTCCCGATGGCTACACCTTC. It codes for CASSLSGVGQGPDGYTF.

The chain joins TRBV29-1 to TRBJ1-1, with D perhaps TRBD1 (5 bases). Germline V gene sequence: CDR1 SQVTM, CDR2 ANQGSEA. Trimming removed 3 bases at V and 5 bases at J, with 16 bases between. This CDR3 spans 14 amino acids. The CDR3 here is CSVDRQGLSTEAFF. The CDR3 DNA sequence: TGCAGCGTTGATCGGCAGGGCTTGTCTACTGAAGCTTTCTTT.

The chain carries TRBV19 and TRBJ1-5; no firm D call. The CDR3 is 13 residues long. CDR1 and CDR2 (germline): LNHDA, SQIVND (reference sequence). V lost 1 base and J 4 bases, leaving 5 bases between the germline ends. CDR3 sequence reads: CASSIARNQPQHF. The CDR3 region has the DNA TGTGCCAGTAGTATAGCGAGAAATCAGCCCCAGCATTTT.

V usage is TRBV5-1 and J usage is TRBJ2-6, with 8 positions matching TRBD1. The CDR3 totals 18 residues. Per the germline V gene, CDR1 is SGHRS and CDR2 is YFSETQ. Losses at the gene ends were 3 bases for V and 0 bases for J; bases not matched to a gene: 8. The CDR3 sequence: CASSSPTGAGSGANVLTF. The CDR3 region has the DNA TGCGCCAGCAGCTCACCGACAGGGGCCGGCTCTGGGGCCAACGTCCTGACTTTC.

The CDR3 DNA reads as TGTGCCAGCAGTCGGACGGACCCCCCCAATGAGCAGTTCTTC. Its protein is CASSRTDPPNEQFF. V gene TRBV11-1 combines with J gene TRBJ2-1; D is unresolved. Trimming stripped 6 bases from V and 6 bases from J, with 15 bases between. The germline CDR1 and CDR2 sequences are SGHAT and FQDESV (reference sequence). The CDR3 is 14 residues long.

The chain carries TRBV5-1 and TRBJ2-2, with D perhaps matching TRBD2 (5 bases). Germline CDR1 SGHRS, CDR2 YFSETQ. This CDR3 region has 15 residues. V was cut by 0 bases and J by 3 bases, with 9 bases left in between. The CDR3 sequence: CASSLVRGDTGELFF. For the CDR3, the DNA is TGCGCCAGCAGCTTGGTCCGGGGAGACACCGGGGAGCTGTTTTTT. Full variable domain (remainder filled in from reference TRBV5-1 and TRBJ2-2): KAGVTQTPRYLIKTRGQQVTLSCSPISGHRSVSWYQQTPGQGLQFLFEYFSETQRNKGNFPGRFSGRQFSNSRSEMNVSTLELGDSALYLCASSLVRGDTGELFFGEGSRLTVL.

V usage is TRBV27 and J usage is TRBJ1-1, with 10 bases fitting TRBD1. Germline V gene data show CDR1 as MNHEY and CDR2 as SMNVEV (reference sequence). The CDR3 totals 15 residues. The V segment lost 7 bases and the J segment 4 bases; nucleotides outside the gene matches: 9. Here the CDR3 reads CASNPRDRGSTEAFF. The CDR3, as DNA: TGTGCCAGCAACCCCCGGGACAGGGGAAGCACTGAAGCTTTCTTT.

The chain couples TRBV5-6 to TRBJ1-4, with a tentative D call TRBD1 (5 bases). This CDR3 has 14 amino acids. Germline values: CDR1 SGHDT, CDR2 YYEEEE. The V end was cut by 4 bases, the J end by 7 bases, with 14 bases between. The CDR3 DNA sequence: TGTGCCAGCAGCGGGGACTGGAGAGGTGAAAAACTGTTTTTT. This translates into CASSGDWRGEKLFF.

J is TRBJ2-7 and V is TRBV5-1, with a possible D match to TRBD2 (6 bases). V lost 4 bases, J lost 5 bases, and 22 bases lay in between. Germline loops: CDR1 SGHRS, CDR2 YFSETQ. This CDR3 is built from 16 residues. The CDR3, as DNA: TGCGCCAGCAGCCCTAATCCGGGACTCGGTCGCGACGAGCAGTACTTC. Translating it yields CASSPNPGLGRDEQYF.

This clone has just one count. The chain has TRBV25-1 and TRBJ2-3; D is undetermined. Looked up from germline, CDR1 is MGHDK and CDR2 is SYGVNS. Trimming removed 1 base from V and 1 base from J, with 12 bases in between. This CDR3 comprises 16 residues. Here the CDR3 reads CASSESLGVGTDTQYF. CDR3 coding DNA: TGTGCCAGCAGTGAATCCCTCGGAGTGGGCACAGATACGCAGTATTTT. The variable domain in full, with the rest retrieved from reference TRBV25-1 and TRBJ2-3, is EADIYQTPRYLVIGTGKKITLECSQTMGHDKMYWYQQDPGMELHLIHYSYGVNSTEKGDLSSESTVSRIRTEHFPLTLESARPSHTSQYLCASSESLGVGTDTQYFGPGTRLTVL.

The chain links TRBV4-1 to TRBJ2-5; 8 bases align to TRBD1. Germline assignment: CDR1 MGHRA and CDR2 YSYEKL. The junction had 7 bases not matched to a gene; V was cut back by 2 bases and J by 2 bases. The CDR3 loop spans 16 amino acids. The CDR3 DNA sequence: TGCGCCAGCAGCCAAACGGGACAGGCCAGACAAGAGACCCAGTACTTC. This gives the protein CASSQTGQARQETQYF.

The chain joins TRBV5-4 to TRBJ2-1, with 9 bases fitting TRBD2. The CDR3 has 15 residues. The germline CDR1 and CDR2 sequences are SGHNT and YYREEE (reference sequence). With 0 bases clipped from V and 2 bases from J, the junction kept 0 bases outside the gene matches. The CDR3, as DNA: TGTGCCAGCAGCTTGGGCGGGAGGGCCTACAATGAGCAGTTCTTC. It yields the protein CASSLGGRAYNEQFF.

The J gene is TRBJ1-3, the V gene TRBV25-1; tentative D call: TRBD1 (6 bases). Looked up from germline, CDR1 is MGHDK and CDR2 is SYGVNS. This CDR3 comprises 15 residues. The V end lost 3 bases, the J end lost 4 bases, and 13 bases lay between the germline ends. For the CDR3, the DNA is TGTGCCAGCAGTGAGCCCGGGGGCTCGGGAAACACCATATATTTT. This translates into CASSEPGGSGNTIYF.

This clone appeared once. The gene calls are TRBV5-1 and TRBJ2-7, with TRBD2 identical over 11 bases. This CDR3 comprises 14 residues. CDR1 is SGHRS and CDR2 is YFSETQ in the germline V gene. V was pared by 3 bases and J by 3 bases, with 2 bases of the junction left unmatched. The CDR3: CASSWGLAVYEQYF. The CDR3 nucleotides are TGCGCCAGCAGCTGGGGACTAGCGGTCTACGAGCAGTACTTC.

The rearrangement joins TRBV5-5 to TRBJ1-5; a possible D gene is TRBD1 (5 bases). The CDR3 has 14 residues. CDR1 is SGHKS, CDR2 YYEKEE, per germline (reference sequence). V was trimmed by 4 bases and J by 2 bases, leaving 10 bases between them. The CDR3 DNA reads TGTGCCAGCAGCAGGGGAGGAGGCAATCAGCCCCAGCATTTT. The encoded protein is CASSRGGGNQPQHF.

The rearrangement links TRBV6-1 to TRBJ1-2; 7 bases agree with TRBD1. The CDR3 extends over 12 amino acids. V lost 7 bases to trimming and J lost 5 bases; unmatched junction nucleotides: 4. The germline V gene encodes CDR1 MNHNS and CDR2 SASEGT. The CDR3 protein is CASTGQLYGYTF. The CDR3 nucleotides are TGTGCCAGCACGGGACAGCTTTATGGCTACACCTTC.

The rearrangement uses TRBV6-5 and TRBJ1-2; D uncertain. The germline V and J ends were trimmed by 2 bases and 3 bases, with 16 bases remaining between them. This CDR3 has 16 residues. Germline V gene lookup returns CDR1 MNHEY and CDR2 SVGAGI. The CDR3 loop reads CASSYVGGEGDYGYTF. CDR3 nucleotides: TGTGCCAGCAGTTACGTAGGTGGGGAGGGTGACTATGGCTACACCTTC.

CDR3 residues: CASSPVIASQETQYF. The DNA of the CDR3 is TGTGCCAGCTCACCAGTAATAGCGAGCCAAGAGACCCAGTACTTC. This rearrangement joins TRBV18 to TRBJ2-5; D is perhaps TRBD2 (5 bases). Trimming removed 2 bases at V and 1 base at J, with 11 bases between. This CDR3 is 15 amino acids long. The germline V gene encodes CDR1 KGHSH and CDR2 LQKENI.

The rearrangement links TRBV25-1 to TRBJ1-5; D unclear. The germline CDR1 and CDR2 sequences are MGHDK and SYGVNS. The V and J ends lost 1 base and 9 bases respectively, with 13 bases between them. The CDR3 spans 14 residues. The chain's CDR3 is CASSESGLSTPQHF. The CDR3, as DNA: TGTGCCAGCAGTGAATCCGGGCTATCAACGCCCCAGCATTTT.

This chain links TRBV6-5 with TRBJ1-5; TRBD1 might be the D (5 bases). Trimming removed 4 bases from V and 7 bases from J, with 11 bases in between. The CDR3 has 13 amino acids. Germline V gene data show CDR1 as MNHEY and CDR2 as SVGAGI. Written as DNA, the CDR3 is TGTGCCAGCAGTTTCAGGGAAACGCAGCCCCAGCATTTT. It encodes CASSFRETQPQHF.